This is a list of T cell receptor beta chains from one sample in a study of blood T cell repertoires in COVID-19. Some clones are missing from TCRdb's copy, which holds only in-frame ones; the method was immunoSEQ multiplex PCR. The sample includes approximately 430,000 clones, 86% of them seen just once. Sequencing was done on a sample of peripheral blood. The origin of the receptors is a woman aged 25 to 39 with active or convalescent COVID-19. CDR3s include the opening cysteine and the closing phenylalanine or tryptophan. Fields, in order: J gene, D gene, clone size, V gene, CDR3 DNA, CDR3 protein. A D gene is named only where the DNA matches it firmly. Only some rows state a clone size, as once, few, many or a class for expanded clones.

TRBJ2-1,.,few,TRBV6-6,TGTGCCAGCAGTTACTCTACAGTCTACAATGAGCAGTTCTTC,CASSYSTVYNEQFF
TRBJ2-7,TRBD2,many,TRBV5-1,TGCGCCAGCAGCTCAACCGCGGGGGGCGGCTACGAGCAGTACTTC,CASSSTAGGGYEQYF
TRBJ2-7,.,.,TRBV5-1,TGCGCCAGCAGCTTGGACTTAACCGCCTACGAGCAGTACTTC,CASSLDLTAYEQYF
TRBJ1-1,TRBD1,.,TRBV4-1,TGCGCCAGCAGCCAAGAGAGCCAGGGGGCGATCACCAGGTACACTGAAGCTTTCTTT,CASSQESQGAITRYTEAFF
TRBJ1-2,.,.,TRBV27,TGTGCCAGCGCGGGTCGGACAGAACAAATCTATGGCTACACCTTC,CASAGRTEQIYGYTF
TRBJ1-2,TRBD1,.,TRBV6-5,TGTGCCAGCAGACGCCAGACAGGGGATGGCTACACCTTC,CASRRQTGDGYTF
TRBJ1-1,.,.,TRBV6-1,TGTGCCAGCAGTGAGGGCGGGGCTTTCTTT,CASSEGGAFF
TRBJ2-3,.,.,TRBV10-3,TGTGCCATCAGTGAGTCGTCGTTAGCTAACCCCCCAGATACGCAGTATTTT,CAISESSLANPPDTQYF
TRBJ1-1,.,.,TRBV12-3/TRBV12-4,TGTGCCAGCAGTTCTCAGGTTGACACTGAAGCTTTCTTT,CASSSQVDTEAFF
TRBJ2-3,TRBD2,few,TRBV5-1,TGCGCCAGCAGCCCTGGACTAGCGTCAGATACGCAGTATTTT,CASSPGLASDTQYF
TRBJ1-1,TRBD1,.,TRBV27,TGTGCCAGCAGACGGACAGGGGAAGGGGCTTTCTTT,CASRRTGEGAFF
TRBJ1-1,TRBD1,once,TRBV2,TGTGCCAGCACGGAAGGGGACAGGCTGGTCGCTTTCTTT,CASTEGDRLVAFF
TRBJ2-2,TRBD2,.,TRBV18,TGTGCCAGCTCACCAATCGGCGGGAGAGAAGGCGGGGAGCTGTTTTTT,CASSPIGGREGGELFF
TRBJ2-3,.,.,TRBV5-1,TGCGCCAGCAGCCCGACAAGCACAGATACGCAGTATTTT,CASSPTSTDTQYF
TRBJ1-1,.,.,TRBV6-5,TGTGCCATCGAATCGGGACTGTTCATTGAAGCTTTCTTT,CAIESGLFIEAFF
TRBJ1-1,TRBD1,.,TRBV6-1,TGTGCCAGCAGTGAAACTAGGGGGCCCGCTTTCTTT,CASSETRGPAFF
TRBJ2-1,TRBD1,.,TRBV7-7,TGTGCCAGCAGCCGAGACAGGGGATCCTACAATGAGCAGTTCTTC,CASSRDRGSYNEQFF
TRBJ2-2,.,.,TRBV3-1/TRBV3-2,TGTGCCAGCATCCGGAGCGGTGGCACCGGGGAGCTGTTTTTT,CASIRSGGTGELFF
TRBJ2-1,TRBD2,few,TRBV4-1,TGCGCCAGCAGCCAGTCCGGGACTAGCGGGAGCAATGAGCAGTTCTTC,CASSQSGTSGSNEQFF
TRBJ1-5,.,.,TRBV19,TGTGCCAGTAGTATTGGTTCAGGGAGGTTTATTCAGCCCCAGCATTTT,CASSIGSGRFIQPQHF
TRBJ1-1,.,.,TRBV10-2,TGCGCCAGCAGTGGCCCAAACTACTCTGAAGCTTTCTTT,CASSGPNYSEAFF
TRBJ2-2,TRBD2,.,TRBV10-2,TGCGCCAGCAGAACCGACTTAGCGGGGGGGGAGAACACCGGGGAGCTGTTTTTT,CASRTDLAGGENTGELFF
TRBJ2-3,TRBD2,.,TRBV25-1,TGTGCCAGCAGTACAGCGGGAGGGATAGATACGCAGTATTTT,CASSTAGGIDTQYF
TRBJ1-2,.,.,TRBV27,TGTGCCAGCAGCCTTAGGCGGCAGGGATATGGCTACACCTTC,CASSLRRQGYGYTF
TRBJ2-5,.,.,TRBV6-6,TGTGCCAGCAGCCCTGGGGCGGCCCAGTACTTC,CASSPGAAQYF
TRBJ1-2,TRBD1,.,TRBV6-5,TGTGCCAGCAGATCACCGGACAGGGCTAACTATGGCTACACCTTC,CASRSPDRANYGYTF
TRBJ1-1,.,.,TRBV10-3,TGTGCCATCGCCAGGGTGGGGGGAGACACTGAAGCTTTCTTT,CAIARVGGDTEAFF
TRBJ1-1,.,.,TRBV29-1,TGCAGCGTTGACGGGGGAAGGAACACTGAAGCTTTCTTT,CSVDGGRNTEAFF
TRBJ2-5,TRBD2,.,TRBV7-6,TGTGCCAGCAGCTTAGAGAGCGGGGGGGTGCAAGAGACCCAGTACTTC,CASSLESGGVQETQYF
TRBJ1-3,.,.,TRBV25-1,TGTGCCAGCAGTACAGCTGGCTCTGGAAACACCATATATTTT,CASSTAGSGNTIYF
TRBJ2-3,TRBD2,.,TRBV19,TGTGCCAGTAAAGGACTAGTGGGACGAGATACGCAGTATTTT,CASKGLVGRDTQYF
TRBJ1-2,.,.,TRBV6-5,TGTGCCAGCAGTTCGGCAGGAGGATATGGCTACACCTTC,CASSSAGGYGYTF
TRBJ1-1,TRBD1,.,TRBV9,TGTGCCAGCAGCGCAGGGACAGCGAACACTGAAGCTTTCTTT,CASSAGTANTEAFF
TRBJ2-5,.,.,TRBV27,TGTGCCAGCAGTTCAAATATAAGGACAGAAGAGACCCAGTACTTC,CASSSNIRTEETQYF
TRBJ2-7,.,.,TRBV6-5,TGTGCCAGCAGTCCCGCAAGGACAGTTTCCTACGAGCAGTACTTC,CASSPARTVSYEQYF
TRBJ2-1,TRBD1,.,TRBV27,TGTGCCAGCAGTTCCCGACAGGGCAGGCTGAATGAGCAGTTCTTC,CASSSRQGRLNEQFF